This T cell receptor (delta chain) was recorded in a study of Vδ1+ human thymocytes. Study conclusions and caveats: In the thymus, TRG and TRD repertoires looked highly polyclonal with Gaussian CDR3 lengths. Despite high sort purity, 20% to 25% of thymic T cell receptor delta sequences were Vdelta2. TRD repertoires were essentially private, unlike widely shared TRG clonotypes. The authors advised highly purified populations and single-cell validation.

V was shortened by 4 bases and J by 1 base, with 25 bases between the two germline ends. Germline V lookup: CDR1 TSWWSYY, CDR2 QGS. CDR3 length: 19 amino acids. RNA was extracted from the cells and then reverse transcribed. The CDR3 regions were amplified by multiplex PCR from V-gene primers to a constant-region primer. TCRdb fed the multiplex PCR reads to CATT. The table shows tens of thousands of delta-chain clones, with approximately 16% occurring only once. In this sample, this clone turned up a few times. Its specificity is not known. The specimen sequenced was Vdelta1+ gamma-delta thymocytes from the thymus. Documented subset: FACS-sorted CD3+ TCRalphabeta- TCRVdelta1+ TCRVdelta2- thymocytes. The TCR originated in a girl younger than two who had congenital heart surgery. The V and J genes are TRDV1 and TRDJ1; D assignment may be TRDD2 or TRDD3 (7 bases each). The CDR3 nucleotides read TGTGCTCTTGGGGGCACCTTCCTGCCCGAAGGATACGCCACCGATAAACTCATCTTT. Protein: CALGGTFLPEGYATDKLIF.